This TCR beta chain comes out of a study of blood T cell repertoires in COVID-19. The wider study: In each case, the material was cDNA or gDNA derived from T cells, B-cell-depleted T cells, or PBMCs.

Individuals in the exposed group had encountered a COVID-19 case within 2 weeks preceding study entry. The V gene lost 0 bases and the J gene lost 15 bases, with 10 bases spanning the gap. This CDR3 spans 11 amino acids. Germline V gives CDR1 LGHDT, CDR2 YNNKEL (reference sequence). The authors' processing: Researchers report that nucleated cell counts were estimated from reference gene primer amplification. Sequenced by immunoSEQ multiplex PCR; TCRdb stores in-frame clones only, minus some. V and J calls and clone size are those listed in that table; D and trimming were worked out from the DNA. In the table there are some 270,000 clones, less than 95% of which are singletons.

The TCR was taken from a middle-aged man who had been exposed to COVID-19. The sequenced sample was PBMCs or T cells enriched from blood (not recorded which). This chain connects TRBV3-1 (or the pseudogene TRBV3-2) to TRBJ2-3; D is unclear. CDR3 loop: CASSQDPLLYF. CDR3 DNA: TGTGCCAGCAGCCAAGATCCCTTACTCTATTTT.